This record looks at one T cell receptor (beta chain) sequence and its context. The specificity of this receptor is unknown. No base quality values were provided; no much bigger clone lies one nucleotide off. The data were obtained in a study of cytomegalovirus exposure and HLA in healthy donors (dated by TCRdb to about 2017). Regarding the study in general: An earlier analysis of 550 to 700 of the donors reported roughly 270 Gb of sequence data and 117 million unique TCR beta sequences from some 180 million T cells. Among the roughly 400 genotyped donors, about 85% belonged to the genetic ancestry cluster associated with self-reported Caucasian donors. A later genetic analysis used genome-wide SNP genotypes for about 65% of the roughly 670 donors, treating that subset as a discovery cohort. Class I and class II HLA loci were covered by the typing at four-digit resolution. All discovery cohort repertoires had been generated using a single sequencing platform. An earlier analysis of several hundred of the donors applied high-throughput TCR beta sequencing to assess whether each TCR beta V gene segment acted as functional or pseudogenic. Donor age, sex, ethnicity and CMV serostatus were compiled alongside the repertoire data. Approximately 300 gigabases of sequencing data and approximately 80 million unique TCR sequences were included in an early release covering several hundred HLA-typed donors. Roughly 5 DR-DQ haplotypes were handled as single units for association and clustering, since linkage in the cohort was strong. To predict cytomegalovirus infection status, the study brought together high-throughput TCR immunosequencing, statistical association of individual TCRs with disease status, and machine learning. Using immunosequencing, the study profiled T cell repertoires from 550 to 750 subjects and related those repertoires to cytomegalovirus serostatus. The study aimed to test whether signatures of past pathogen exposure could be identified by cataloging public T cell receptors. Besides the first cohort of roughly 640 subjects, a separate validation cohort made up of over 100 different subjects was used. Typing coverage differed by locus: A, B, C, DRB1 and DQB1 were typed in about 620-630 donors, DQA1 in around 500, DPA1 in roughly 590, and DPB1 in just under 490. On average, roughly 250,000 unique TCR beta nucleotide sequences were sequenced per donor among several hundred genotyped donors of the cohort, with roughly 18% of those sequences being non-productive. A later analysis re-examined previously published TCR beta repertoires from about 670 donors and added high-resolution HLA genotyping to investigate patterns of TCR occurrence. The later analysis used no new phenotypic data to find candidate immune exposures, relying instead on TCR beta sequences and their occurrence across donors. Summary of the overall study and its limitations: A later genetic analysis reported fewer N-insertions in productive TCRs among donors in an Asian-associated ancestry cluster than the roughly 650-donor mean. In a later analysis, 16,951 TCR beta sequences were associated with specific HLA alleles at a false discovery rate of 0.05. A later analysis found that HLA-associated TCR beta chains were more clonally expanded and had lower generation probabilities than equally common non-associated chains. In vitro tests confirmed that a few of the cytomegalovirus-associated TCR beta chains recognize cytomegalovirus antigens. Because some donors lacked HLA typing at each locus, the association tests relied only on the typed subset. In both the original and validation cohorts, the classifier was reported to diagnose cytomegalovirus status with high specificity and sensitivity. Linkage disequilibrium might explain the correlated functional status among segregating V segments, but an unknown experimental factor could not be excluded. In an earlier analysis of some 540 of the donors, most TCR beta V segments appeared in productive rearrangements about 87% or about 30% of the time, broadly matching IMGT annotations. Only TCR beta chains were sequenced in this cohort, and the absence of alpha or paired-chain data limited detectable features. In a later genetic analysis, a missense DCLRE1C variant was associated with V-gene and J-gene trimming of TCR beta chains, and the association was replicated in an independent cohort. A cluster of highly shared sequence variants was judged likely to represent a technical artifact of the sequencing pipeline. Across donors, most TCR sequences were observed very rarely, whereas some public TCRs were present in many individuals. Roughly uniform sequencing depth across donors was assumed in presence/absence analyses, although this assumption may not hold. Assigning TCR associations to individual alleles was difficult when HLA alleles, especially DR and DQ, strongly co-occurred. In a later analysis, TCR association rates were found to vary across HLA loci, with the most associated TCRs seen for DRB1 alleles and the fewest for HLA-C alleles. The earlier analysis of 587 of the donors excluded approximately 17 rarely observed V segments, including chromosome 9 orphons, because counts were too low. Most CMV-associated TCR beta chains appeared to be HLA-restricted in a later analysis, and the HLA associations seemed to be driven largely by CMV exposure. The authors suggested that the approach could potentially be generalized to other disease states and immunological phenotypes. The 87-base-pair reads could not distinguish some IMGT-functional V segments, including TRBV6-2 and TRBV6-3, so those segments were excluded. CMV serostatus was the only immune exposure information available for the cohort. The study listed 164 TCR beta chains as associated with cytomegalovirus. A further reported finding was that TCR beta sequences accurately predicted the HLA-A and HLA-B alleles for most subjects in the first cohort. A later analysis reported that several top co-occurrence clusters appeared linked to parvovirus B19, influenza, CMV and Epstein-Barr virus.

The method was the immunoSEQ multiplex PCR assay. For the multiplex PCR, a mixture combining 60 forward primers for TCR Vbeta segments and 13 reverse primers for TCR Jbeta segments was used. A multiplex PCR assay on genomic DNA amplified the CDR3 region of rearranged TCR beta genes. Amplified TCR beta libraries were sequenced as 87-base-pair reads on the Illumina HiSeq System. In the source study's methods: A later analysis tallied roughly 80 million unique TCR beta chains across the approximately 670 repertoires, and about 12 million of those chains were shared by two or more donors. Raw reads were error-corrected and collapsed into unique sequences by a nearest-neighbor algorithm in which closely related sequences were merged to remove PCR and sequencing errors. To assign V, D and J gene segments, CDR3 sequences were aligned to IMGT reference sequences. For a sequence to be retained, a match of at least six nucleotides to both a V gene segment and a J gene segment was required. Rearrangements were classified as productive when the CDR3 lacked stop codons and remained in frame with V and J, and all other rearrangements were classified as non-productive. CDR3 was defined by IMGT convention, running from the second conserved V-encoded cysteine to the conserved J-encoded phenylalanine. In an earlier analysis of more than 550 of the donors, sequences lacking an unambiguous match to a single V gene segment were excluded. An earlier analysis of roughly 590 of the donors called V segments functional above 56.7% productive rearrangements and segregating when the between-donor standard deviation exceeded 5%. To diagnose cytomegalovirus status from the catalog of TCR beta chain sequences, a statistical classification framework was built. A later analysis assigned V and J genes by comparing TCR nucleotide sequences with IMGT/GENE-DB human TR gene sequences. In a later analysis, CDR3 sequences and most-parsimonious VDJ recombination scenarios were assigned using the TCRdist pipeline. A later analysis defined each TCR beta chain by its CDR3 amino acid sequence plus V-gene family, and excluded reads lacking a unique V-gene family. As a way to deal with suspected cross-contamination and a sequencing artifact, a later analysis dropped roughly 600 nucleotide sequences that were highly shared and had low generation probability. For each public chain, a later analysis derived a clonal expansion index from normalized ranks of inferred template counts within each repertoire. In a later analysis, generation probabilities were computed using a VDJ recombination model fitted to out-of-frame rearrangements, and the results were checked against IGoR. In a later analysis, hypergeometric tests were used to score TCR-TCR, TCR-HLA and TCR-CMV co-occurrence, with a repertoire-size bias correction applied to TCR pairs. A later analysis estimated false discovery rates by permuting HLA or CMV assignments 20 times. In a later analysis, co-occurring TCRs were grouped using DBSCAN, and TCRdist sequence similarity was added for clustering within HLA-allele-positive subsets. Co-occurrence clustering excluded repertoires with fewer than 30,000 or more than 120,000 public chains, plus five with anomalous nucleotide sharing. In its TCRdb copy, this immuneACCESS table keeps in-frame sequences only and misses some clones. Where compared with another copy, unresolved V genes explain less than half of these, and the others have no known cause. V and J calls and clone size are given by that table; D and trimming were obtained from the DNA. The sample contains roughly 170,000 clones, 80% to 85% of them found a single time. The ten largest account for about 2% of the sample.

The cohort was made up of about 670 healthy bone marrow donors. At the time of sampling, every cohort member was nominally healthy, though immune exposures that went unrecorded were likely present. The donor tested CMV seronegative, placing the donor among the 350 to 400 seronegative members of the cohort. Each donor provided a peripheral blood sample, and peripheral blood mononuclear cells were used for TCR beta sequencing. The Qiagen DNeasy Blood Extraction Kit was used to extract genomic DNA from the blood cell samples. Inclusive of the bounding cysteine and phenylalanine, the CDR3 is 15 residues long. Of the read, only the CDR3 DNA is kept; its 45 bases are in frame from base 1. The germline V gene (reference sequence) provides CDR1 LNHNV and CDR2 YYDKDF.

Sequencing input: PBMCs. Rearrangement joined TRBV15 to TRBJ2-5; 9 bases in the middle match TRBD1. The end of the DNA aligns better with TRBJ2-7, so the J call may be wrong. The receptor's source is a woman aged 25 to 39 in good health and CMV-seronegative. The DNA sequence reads TGTGCCACCAGCAGTCCCAGGACAGGGGACTACGAGCAGTACTTC. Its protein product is CATSSPRTGDYEQYF.